This T cell receptor beta chain came from a study of shared clonotypes between healthy human individuals. Looking at the study overall: Per-donor plates numbered three CD4 naive, three CD4 memory, two CD8 naive and one CD8 memory.

Study-level findings and limits: Among a few donors, about 5% of naive CD4 clonotypes were found in common.

Both subsets, CD45RA+ naive and CD45RA-negative memory, were split from the CD4+ cells. Original processing notes: Without quality scores, immunoSEQ junctional reads could not be filtered like full-length reads. Profiling relied on immunoSEQ multiplex PCR, and the TCRdb table lists in-frame clones only, not all of them. V and J calls and clone size are given by that table; D and trimming were obtained from the DNA. The sample includes about 1 million clones, more than 60% seen only once; the top ten take around 1.5%. Turning to this clone: Its antigen is not known.

Sequenced input: memory CD4+ T cells sorted from blood. Specified subset: CD45RA-negative fraction. This receptor was identified in a man between 18 and 29 years old in good health.

Here the CDR3 reads CASSLFTGDEQFF. CDR3 coding DNA: TGTGCCAGCAGCTTATTCACAGGGGATGAGCAGTTCTTC. The V call is TRBV2, the J call TRBJ2-1, with TRBD1 matching 7 bases. V shed 6 bases and J 8 bases; nucleotides not matched to a gene: 7. CDR3 length equals 13 residues. CDR1 SNHLY and CDR2 FYNNEI come from the germline V gene.